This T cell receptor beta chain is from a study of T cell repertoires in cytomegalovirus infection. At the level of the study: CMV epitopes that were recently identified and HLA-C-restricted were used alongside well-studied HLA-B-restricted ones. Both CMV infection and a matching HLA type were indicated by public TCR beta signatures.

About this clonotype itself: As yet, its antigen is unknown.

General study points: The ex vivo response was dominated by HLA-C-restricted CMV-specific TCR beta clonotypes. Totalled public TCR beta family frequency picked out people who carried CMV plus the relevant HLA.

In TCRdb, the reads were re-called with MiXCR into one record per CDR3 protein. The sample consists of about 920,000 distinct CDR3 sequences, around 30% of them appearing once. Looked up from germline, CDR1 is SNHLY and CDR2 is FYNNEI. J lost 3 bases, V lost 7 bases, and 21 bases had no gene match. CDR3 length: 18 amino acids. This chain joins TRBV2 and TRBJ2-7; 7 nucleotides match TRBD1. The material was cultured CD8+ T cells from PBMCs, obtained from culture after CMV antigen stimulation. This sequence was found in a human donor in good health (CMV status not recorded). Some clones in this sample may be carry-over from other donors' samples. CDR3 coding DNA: TGTGCCAGCATTAGGGGGCCCAGGGGCTCCTCCTACAGCTACGAGCAGTACTTC. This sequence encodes CASIRGPRGSSYSYEQYF.